One sample yielded the 9 T cell receptor beta chains listed below, sequenced in a study of blood T cell repertoires in COVID-19. TCRdb's copy holds only in-frame clones and misses some; the assay was immunoSEQ multiplex PCR. This repertoire shows 20,000 to 30,000 clones, 75% to 90% found once; its top ten account for approximately 8.6%. Material for sequencing was peripheral blood. These receptor sequences come from a human donor in a cohort sampled during active COVID-19.

The sample holds one count of this clone. The J gene is TRBJ1-1, the V gene TRBV5-1; tentatively, D is TRBD1 (6 bases). Trimming removed 9 bases from V and 1 base from J, with 16 bases in between. The CDR3 contains 14 residues. Germline CDR1 SGHRS, CDR2 YFSETQ. CDR3 nucleotides: TGCGCCACCGCAAGGACAGTCGAGAACACTGAAGCTTTCTTT. Translated: CATARTVENTEAFF.

This clone was seen more than once but under ten times. The gene calls are TRBV19 and TRBJ2-1, with TRBD2 identical over 9 bases. CDR1 and CDR2 from the germline V gene are LNHDA and SQIVND (reference sequence). V gave up 1 base and J gave up 6 bases; unmatched junction bases: 7. The CDR3 runs to 16 residues. CDR3: CASSIGIGGGGNEQFF. The CDR3 region has the DNA TGTGCCAGTAGTATAGGGATAGGCGGGGGGGGCAATGAGCAGTTCTTC.

This clone was counted only a few times. The rearrangement links TRBV30 to TRBJ2-1; D is unclear. Trimming left V 2 bases short and J 4 bases short, with 9 bases between. This CDR3 contains 13 residues. Germline values: CDR1 GTSNPN, CDR2 SVGIG (reference sequence). CDR3 nucleotide sequence: TGTGCCTGGAGTTTCGGAGCATACAATGAGCAGTTCTTC. It is translated as CAWSFGAYNEQFF.

J is TRBJ2-5 and V is TRBV11-2, with 8 nucleotides matching TRBD1. The V gene's germline CDR1 is SGHAT and CDR2 FQNNGV. The CDR3 is made up of 13 amino acids. The ends lost 5 bases at V and 8 bases at J; junction bases unmatched: 7. The CDR3 reads CASSLGQGFTQYF. The CDR3 DNA reads as TGTGCCAGCAGCCTCGGACAGGGTTTTACCCAGTACTTC.

This sequence joins TRBV5-1 and TRBJ2-5; 11 bases map to TRBD2. The CDR3 is 15 amino acids. Trimming at V came to 6 bases and at J to 1 base, leaving 5 bases not matched to a gene. Germline values: CDR1 SGHRS, CDR2 YFSETQ. In nucleotides, the CDR3 is TGCGCCAGCAAAGTGACTAGCGGGACCCAAGAGACCCAGTACTTC. As protein: CASKVTSGTQETQYF.

V usage is TRBV2 and J usage is TRBJ2-7; 7 bases are a match to TRBD2. V lost 6 bases and J lost 4; bases outside the gene matches: 9. This CDR3 is 14 amino acids long. Germline CDR1 and CDR2: SNHLY and FYNNEI. The CDR3 region has the DNA TGTGCCAGCAGGGCCCCCCGGGACTATTACGAGCAGTACTTC. Translation gives CASRAPRDYYEQYF.

This clone is medium-sized. The V and J genes are TRBV4-2 and TRBJ1-2; D uncertain. The ends were cut back, 0 bases at V and 8 bases at J, with 10 bases in the middle. The germline CDR1 and CDR2 sequences are LGHNA and YNFKEQ. CDR3 length: 13 residues. CDR3 region: CASSQENLGGYTF. As DNA, the CDR3 is TGTGCCAGCAGCCAAGAAAACCTAGGAGGCTACACCTTC.

The chain joins TRBV27 to TRBJ1-1; 10 bases are a match to TRBD1. This CDR3 contains 16 residues. V was pared by 6 bases and J by 2 bases, with 9 bases of the junction left unmatched. CDR1 is MNHEY and CDR2 is SMNVEV in the germline V gene (reference sequence). The CDR3 bases are TGTGCCAGCAGCCCGCAGACAGGGGGCTTTAACACTGAAGCTTTCTTT. This translates into CASSPQTGGFNTEAFF.

J is TRBJ2-3 and V is TRBV19, with 7 bases matching TRBD2. The CDR3 contains 15 residues. V shed 1 base and J 2 bases; nucleotides not matched to a gene: 3. Germline values: CDR1 LNHDA, CDR2 SQIVND (reference sequence). CDR3 sequence reads: CASSIGGGSTDTQYF. The CDR3 coding sequence is TGTGCCAGTAGTATAGGCGGGGGATCCACAGATACGCAGTATTTT.